The 13 T cell receptor beta chains reported below all come from one sample, sequenced in a study of T-cell memory formation after mild COVID-19. TCRdb processed the 5' RACE reads anew with MiXCR; each CDR3 protein has one entry. The table records approximately 150,000 distinct CDR3 sequences, roughly 21% of them present only once. Specimen: PBMCs or a T cell subset sorted from them (not recorded which). The receptors originated from an adult woman who had mild COVID-19 (a few samples of this study predate the infection). Cell type and time point are not known.

This clonotype appeared many times. The chain links TRBV7-8 to TRBJ2-5; TRBD2 matches 8 bases. Germline CDR1 reads SGHVS; CDR2 reads FQNEAQ. Unmatched junction bases numbered 5, after V lost 3 bases and J lost 5 bases. This CDR3 has 14 residues. The CDR3 sequence: CASSLLAGKETQYF. In DNA form, the CDR3 reads TGTGCCAGCAGCTTGTTAGCGGGGAAGGAGACCCAGTACTTC.

The chain joins TRBV29-1 to TRBJ2-3; no clear D gene. Trimming removed 5 bases at V and 1 base at J, with 13 bases between. CDR1 and CDR2 from the germline V gene are SQVTM and ANQGSEA. This CDR3 comprises 14 residues. Written as DNA, the CDR3 is TGCAGCGTTTCGTCCCCAGGACGCACAGATACGCAGTATTTT. It encodes CSVSSPGRTDTQYF.

V and J are TRBV20-1 and TRBJ1-2; the D gene is possibly TRBD1 (5 bases). This CDR3 is built from 12 residues. Trimming cost V 3 bases and J 5 bases, with 10 bases left between them. Germline V CDR1 and CDR2: DFQATT, SNEGSKA (reference sequence). CDR3 in DNA: TGCAGTGCTAGGGCAGGGCGATATGGCTACACCTTC. Its protein product is CSARAGRYGYTF.

This clonotype was observed a handful of times. The rearrangement links TRBV29-1 to TRBJ2-2, with 7 bases fitting TRBD1. Germline lookup yields CDR1 SQVTM and CDR2 ANQGSEA. This CDR3 comprises 14 residues. CDR3 sequence reads: CSGAWDRNTGELFF. CDR3 bases: TGCAGTGGGGCTTGGGACAGGAACACCGGGGAGCTGTTTTTT.

J is TRBJ1-2 and V is TRBV24-1; unclear D gene. From germline, CDR1 is KGHDR and CDR2 SFDVKD. Trimming stripped 2 bases from V and 4 bases from J, with 16 bases between. This CDR3 spans 16 amino acids. The DNA for the CDR3 is TGTGCCACCAGTGATTCCATTAAGGGCCTATCCTATGGCTACACCTTC. Its protein is CATSDSIKGLSYGYTF.

CDR3 sequence reads: CAWSKGAETQYF. Written as DNA, the CDR3 is TGTGCCTGGAGTAAAGGGGCAGAGACCCAGTACTTC. The chain links TRBV30 to TRBJ2-5; TRBD1 might be the D (5 bases). V was trimmed by 2 bases and J by 4 bases, leaving 8 bases between them. CDR1 is GTSNPN, CDR2 SVGIG, per germline (reference sequence). The CDR3 is made up of 12 amino acids.

At least ten counts were recorded for this clonotype. The V and J genes are TRBV7-9 and TRBJ2-3, with D tentatively TRBD2 (6 bases). This CDR3 has 15 residues. Germline CDR1 and CDR2: SEHNR and FQNEAQ (reference sequence). Trimming removed 1 base at V and 5 bases at J, with 13 bases between. DNA for the CDR3: TGTGCCAGCAGCTTAGGGGACGCAGCGGGAGATACGCAGTATTTT. This encodes CASSLGDAAGDTQYF.

The rearrangement links TRBV6-2 or TRBV6-3 to TRBJ2-7; D gene unclear. Trimming pared 7 bases from V and 0 bases from J, leaving 16 bases between. Germline assignment: CDR1 MNHEY and CDR2 SVGEGT. CDR3 length equals 15 residues. The CDR3, as DNA: TGTGCCAGCACCCGCCTGGCGGTTCCCTCCTACGAGCAGTACTTC. It translates to CASTRLAVPSYEQYF.

The chain combines TRBV5-1 with TRBJ2-7; possible D gene TRBD1, 6 bases. This CDR3 spans 15 amino acids. Germline V CDR1 and CDR2: SGHRS, YFSETQ. The V and J ends lost 0 bases and 0 bases respectively, with 10 bases between them. For the CDR3, the DNA is TGCGCCAGCAGCTTGGGTCCAGGGGCCTCCTACGAGCAGTACTTC. The encoded protein is CASSLGPGASYEQYF.

The V and J genes are TRBV6-5 and TRBJ1-2, with D perhaps TRBD1 (6 bases). The CDR3 covers 16 residues. The V end was cut by 3 bases, the J end by 4 bases, with 18 bases between. Germline CDR1 is MNHEY and CDR2 is SVGAGI. CDR3 residues: CASSYHGQSRGYGYTF. In DNA, the CDR3 is TGTGCCAGCAGTTATCACGGACAGTCGAGGGGCTATGGCTACACCTTC.

In this sample, this clonotype turned up a few times. The junction and the germline gene differ at one end; a read error may be behind it. The chain carries TRBV7-8 and TRBJ1-1, with 11 positions matching TRBD1. CDR1 is SGHVS and CDR2 is FQNEAQ in the germline V gene. CDR3 length: 16 residues. In DNA form, the CDR3 reads TGTGCCAGCAGCTTAGTGAGGGACAGGGGGAACGCTGAAGCTTTCTTT. As protein: CASSLVRDRGNAEAFF. The full variable domain, rest sourced from reference TRBV7-8 and TRBJ1-1, is GAGVSQSPRYKVAKRGQDVALRCDPISGHVSLFWYQQALGQGPEFLTYFQNEAQLDKSGLPSDRFFAERPEGSVSTLKIQRTQQEDSAVYLCASSLVRDRGNAEAFFGQGTRLTVV.

The gene calls are TRBV4-1 and TRBJ2-1, with D tentatively TRBD2 (7 bases). The CDR3 totals 15 residues. The germline V gene has CDR1 MGHRA and CDR2 YSYEKL. Trimming took 0 bases from V and 4 from J, leaving 10 bases between them. The CDR3 region has the DNA TGCGCCAGCAGCCAAGAGCGGGGGCCATACAATGAGCAGTTCTTC. Its protein is CASSQERGPYNEQFF.

This clonotype was observed a few times. The chain joins TRBV6-2 or TRBV6-3 to TRBJ2-7; D is unresolved. With 5 bases removed from V and 0 bases from J, the gap between germline ends came to 8 bases. Germline values: CDR1 MNHEY, CDR2 SVGEGT. The CDR3 loop spans 13 amino acids. This CDR3 reads CASSPPNSYEQYF. Written as DNA, the CDR3 is TGTGCCAGCAGTCCCCCCAACTCCTACGAGCAGTACTTC.